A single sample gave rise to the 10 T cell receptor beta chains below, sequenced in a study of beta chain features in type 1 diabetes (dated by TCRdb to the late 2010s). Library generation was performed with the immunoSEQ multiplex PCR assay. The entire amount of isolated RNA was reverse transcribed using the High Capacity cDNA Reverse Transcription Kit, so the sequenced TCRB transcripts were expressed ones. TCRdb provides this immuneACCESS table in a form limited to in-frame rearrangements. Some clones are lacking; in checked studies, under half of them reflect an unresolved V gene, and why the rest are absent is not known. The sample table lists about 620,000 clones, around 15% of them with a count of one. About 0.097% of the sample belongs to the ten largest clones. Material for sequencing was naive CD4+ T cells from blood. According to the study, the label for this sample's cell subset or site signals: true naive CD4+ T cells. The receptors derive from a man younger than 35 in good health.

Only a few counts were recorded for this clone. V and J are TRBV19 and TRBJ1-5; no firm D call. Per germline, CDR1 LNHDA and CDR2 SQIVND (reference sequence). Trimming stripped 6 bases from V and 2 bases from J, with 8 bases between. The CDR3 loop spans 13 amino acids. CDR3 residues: CASRYVGNQPQHF. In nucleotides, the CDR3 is TGTGCCAGTAGATATGTTGGCAATCAGCCCCAGCATTTT.

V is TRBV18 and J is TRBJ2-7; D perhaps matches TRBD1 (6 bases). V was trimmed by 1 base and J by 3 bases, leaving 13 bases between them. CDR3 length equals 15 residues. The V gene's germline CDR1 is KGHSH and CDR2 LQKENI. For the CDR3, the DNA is TGTGCCAGCTCACCACAGACAGGCCTCCACTACGAGCAGTACTTC. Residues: CASSPQTGLHYEQYF.

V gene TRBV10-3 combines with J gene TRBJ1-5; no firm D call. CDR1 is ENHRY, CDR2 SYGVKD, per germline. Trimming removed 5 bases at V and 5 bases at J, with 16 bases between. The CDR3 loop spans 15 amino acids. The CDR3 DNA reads TGTGCCATCAGTAAGGACCCGTATCGAGATCAGCCCCAGCATTTT. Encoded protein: CAISKDPYRDQPQHF.

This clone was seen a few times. This CDR3 is CASSDTRGSTGELFF. CDR3 in DNA: TGTGCCAGCAGTGACACTCGGGGGAGCACCGGGGAGCTGTTTTTT. The chain recombines TRBV6-4 with TRBJ2-2, with D perhaps matching TRBD2 (6 bases). Germline CDR1 reads MRHNA; CDR2 reads SNTAGT. This CDR3 is 15 amino acids long. Trimming pared 2 bases from V and 4 bases from J, leaving 11 bases between.

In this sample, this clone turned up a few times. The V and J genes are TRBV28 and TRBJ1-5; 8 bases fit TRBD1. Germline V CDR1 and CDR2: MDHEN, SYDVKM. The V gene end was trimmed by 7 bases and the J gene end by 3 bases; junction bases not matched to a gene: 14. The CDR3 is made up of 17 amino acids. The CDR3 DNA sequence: TGTGCCAGCATCCAACTGCTCCGGGACAGGAACAATCAGCCCCAGCATTTT. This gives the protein CASIQLLRDRNNQPQHF. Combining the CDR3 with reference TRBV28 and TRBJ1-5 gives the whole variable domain DVKVTQSSRYLVKRTGEKVFLECVQDMDHENMFWYRQDPGLGLRLIYFSYDVKMKEKGDIPEGYSVSREKKERFSLILESASTNQTSMYLCASIQLLRDRNNQPQHFGDGTRLSIL.

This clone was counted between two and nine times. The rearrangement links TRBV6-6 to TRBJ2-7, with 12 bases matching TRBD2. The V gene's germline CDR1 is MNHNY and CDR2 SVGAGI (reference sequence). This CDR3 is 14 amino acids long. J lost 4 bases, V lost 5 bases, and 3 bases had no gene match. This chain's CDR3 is CASSRLAGEYEQYF. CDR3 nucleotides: TGTGCCAGCAGTCGACTAGCGGGAGAGTACGAGCAGTACTTC.

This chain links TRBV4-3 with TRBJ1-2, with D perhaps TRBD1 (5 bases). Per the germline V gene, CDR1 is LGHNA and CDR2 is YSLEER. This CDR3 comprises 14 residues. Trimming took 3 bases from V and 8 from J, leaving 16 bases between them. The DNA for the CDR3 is TGCGCCAGCAGCCAGCAATGGGGGACGTGGGGCTACACCTTC. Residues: CASSQQWGTWGYTF.

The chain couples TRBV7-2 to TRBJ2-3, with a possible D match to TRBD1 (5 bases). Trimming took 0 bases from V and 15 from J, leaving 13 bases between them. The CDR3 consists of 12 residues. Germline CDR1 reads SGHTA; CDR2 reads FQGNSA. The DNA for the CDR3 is TGTGCCAGCAGCTTAGCATCCAGGGTTCTATATTTT. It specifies CASSLASRVLYF.

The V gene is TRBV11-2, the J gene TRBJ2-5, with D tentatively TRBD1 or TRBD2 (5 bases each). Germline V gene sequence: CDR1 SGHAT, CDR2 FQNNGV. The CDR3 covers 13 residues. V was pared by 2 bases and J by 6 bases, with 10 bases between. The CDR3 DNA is TGTGCCAGCAGCTTAAGAGGGGTTAAGACCCAGTACTTC. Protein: CASSLRGVKTQYF.

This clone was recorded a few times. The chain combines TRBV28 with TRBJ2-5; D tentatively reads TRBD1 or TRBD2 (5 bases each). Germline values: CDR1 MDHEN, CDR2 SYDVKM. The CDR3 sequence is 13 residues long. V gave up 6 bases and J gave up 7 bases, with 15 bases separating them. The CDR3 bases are TGTGCCAGCAGCTCCGGGACCCCTGTGACCCAGTACTTC. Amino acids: CASSSGTPVTQYF. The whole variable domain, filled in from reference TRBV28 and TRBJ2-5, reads DVKVTQSSRYLVKRTGEKVFLECVQDMDHENMFWYRQDPGLGLRLIYFSYDVKMKEKGDIPEGYSVSREKKERFSLILESASTNQTSMYLCASSSGTPVTQYFGPGTRLLVL.